What follows are 32 T cell receptor beta chains derived from one specimen sequenced in a study of CD8 T cells in Susac syndrome. Reverse transcription of about 0.45 to 1 ug RNA was performed with random hexamers. MiXCR was run by TCRdb on the immunoSEQ multiplex PCR reads, yielding one entry per CDR3 protein. Seen here are tens of thousands of distinct CDR3 sequences, 95% to 96% observed once, and the top ten hold more than 0.35%. Sequenced material: CD8+ T cells from PBMCs. The receptors here all came from a human donor with Susac syndrome.

The chain couples TRBV6-2 or TRBV6-3 to TRBJ1-2, with D unresolved. The CDR3 extends over 12 amino acids. Trimming cost V 6 bases and J 6 bases, with 11 bases left between them. Looked up from germline, CDR1 is MNHEY and CDR2 is SVGEGT. The CDR3 loop reads CASSDSPHGYTF. The CDR3 DNA reads as TGTGCCAGCAGCGACTCTCCGCATGGCTACACCTTC.

The chain joins TRBV12-3 or TRBV12-4 to TRBJ2-4, with D perhaps being TRBD1 or TRBD2 (5 bases each). CDR3 length: 14 residues. The V end lost 1 base, the J end lost 7 bases, and 11 bases lay between the germline ends. This chain's CDR3 is CASSLEIRGNIQYF. CDR3 in DNA: TGTGCCAGCAGTTTAGAGATACGGGGCAACATTCAGTACTTC.

The rearrangement joins TRBV20-1 to TRBJ1-1; D gene ambiguous. Trimming removed 7 bases from V and 6 bases from J, with 18 bases in between. The germline V gene encodes CDR1 DFQATT and CDR2 SNEGSKA (reference sequence). The CDR3 length is 13 residues. CDR3 nucleotide sequence: TGCAGTGGCCCCAAATTCCGTTCACCTGAAGCTTTCTTT. Translation: CSGPKFRSPEAFF.

This clonotype appeared once. This chain links TRBV14 with TRBJ2-1; the D is unclear. V gave up 0 bases and J gave up 1 base, with 13 bases separating them. There are 17 residues in the CDR3. Per the germline V gene, CDR1 is SGHDN and CDR2 is FVKESK. Here the CDR3 reads CASSQDGWVGSYNEQFF. CDR3 nucleotide sequence: TGTGCCAGCAGCCAAGATGGTTGGGTGGGGTCCTACAATGAGCAGTTCTTC.

The rearrangement joins TRBV12-3 or TRBV12-4 to TRBJ1-1, with TRBD1 matching over 7 bases. The CDR3 covers 13 residues. Trimming cost V 6 bases and J 2 bases; bases outside gene matches: 3. In DNA form, the CDR3 reads TGTGCCAGCAGGAACAGGGGAAACACTGAAGCTTTCTTT. It translates to CASRNRGNTEAFF.

DNA of the CDR3: TGTGCCAGCAGTTACGAGGGGGAGACCCAGTACTTC. Translation: CASSYEGETQYF. The V gene is TRBV6-5, the J gene TRBJ2-5; either TRBD1 or TRBD2 may supply D (5 bases each). Between the trimmed V and J ends, which lost 2 bases and 5 bases, there was a span of 6 bases. In germline, CDR1 is MNHEY, CDR2 SVGAGI. CDR3 size: 12 residues.

The chain has TRBV15 and TRBJ2-5; perhaps TRBD2 as D (5 bases). V gave up 4 bases and J gave up 5 bases, with 23 bases separating them. Germline CDR1 LNHNV, CDR2 YYDKDF (reference sequence). The CDR3 extends over 17 amino acids. CDR3 residues: CATSTTRTTGEWETQYF. CDR3 sequence (DNA): TGTGCCACCAGCACAACTCGAACGACCGGGGAGTGGGAGACCCAGTACTTC.

The chain uses TRBV29-1 and TRBJ2-1; D gene uncertain. V lost 5 bases to trimming and J lost 3 bases, with 8 bases between them. Germline lookup yields CDR1 SQVTM and CDR2 ANQGSEA. There are 12 residues in the CDR3. CDR3 in DNA: TGCAGCGTTACCGACGGCTACAATGAGCAGTTCTTC. It yields the protein CSVTDGYNEQFF.

This clonotype has a single count. The chain links TRBV29-1 to TRBJ2-5; no firm D call. V lost 2 bases to trimming and J lost 2 bases, with 15 bases between them. CDR1 is SQVTM and CDR2 is ANQGSEA in the germline V gene. This CDR3 is built from 15 residues. CDR3 nucleotides: TGCAGCGTTGAATACCGTAGTATATTGCAAGAGACCCAGTACTTC. This codes for CSVEYRSILQETQYF.

The CDR3 DNA is TGTGCCAGCAGCCCGGGCGTTGGAAACACCATATATTTT. As protein: CASSPGVGNTIYF. The chain employs TRBV9 and TRBJ1-3; D is undetermined. Germline V gives CDR1 SGDLS, CDR2 YYNGEE. V shed 4 bases and J shed 3 bases, with 8 bases lying between them. The CDR3 consists of 13 residues.

The gene calls are TRBV28 and TRBJ1-5, with 12 bases aligning to TRBD1. With 6 bases clipped from V and 3 bases from J, the junction kept 3 bases outside the gene matches. In germline, CDR1 is MDHEN, CDR2 SYDVKM. The CDR3 has 15 amino acids. In DNA, the CDR3 is TGTGCCAGCAGCGGGACAGGGGGCTTCAATCAGCCCCAGCATTTT. It codes for CASSGTGGFNQPQHF.

The V call is TRBV5-8, the J call TRBJ2-1; TRBD1 is a possible D gene (6 bases). This CDR3 comprises 16 residues. Trimming removed 5 bases from V and 0 bases from J, with 15 bases in between. The germline CDR1 and CDR2 sequences are SGHTS and YDEGEE. In DNA, the CDR3 is TGTGCCAGCAGTCGTACAGGGATCGGCTCCTACAATGAGCAGTTCTTC. Encoded protein: CASSRTGIGSYNEQFF.

J is TRBJ2-1 and V is TRBV15; 11 positions match TRBD2. V shed 8 bases, J shed 1 base, and the junction held 4 bases outside the gene matches. Germline loops: CDR1 LNHNV, CDR2 YYDKDF (reference sequence). This CDR3 has 15 residues. The CDR3 nucleotides read TGTGCCACCTTTAGCGGGAGGGCTTCCTACAATGAGCAGTTCTTC. It translates to CATFSGRASYNEQFF.

This chain joins TRBV2 and TRBJ2-5; possible D gene TRBD1, 5 bases. Trimming stripped 9 bases from V and 4 bases from J, with 12 bases between. The CDR3 has 12 amino acids. Germline CDR1 reads SNHLY; CDR2 reads FYNNEI. The CDR3, as DNA: TGTGCCAGTTTCCAGGGTCCAGAGACCCAGTACTTC. Translating gives CASFQGPETQYF.

This clonotype appeared once. The CDR3 DNA reads TGTGCCAGCAGCTTAGTCCAGGATACGCAGTATTTT. Translated, it gives CASSLVQDTQYF. This chain connects TRBV7-9 to TRBJ2-3; D remains unclear. The CDR3 runs 12 residues. V lost 1 base, J lost 6 bases, and 5 bases lay in between. The germline V gene encodes CDR1 SEHNR and CDR2 FQNEAQ (reference sequence).

The chain has TRBV29-1 and TRBJ2-2, with 9 bases aligning to TRBD2. The germline V gene has CDR1 SQVTM and CDR2 ANQGSEA. Germline trimming cut 6 bases from V and 5 bases from J; bases unmatched to any gene: 4. This CDR3 contains 13 residues. The CDR3: CSVSSGRTGELFF. The CDR3 DNA follows: TGCAGCGTCAGTAGCGGGAGAACCGGGGAGCTGTTTTTT.

The gene calls are TRBV4-3 and TRBJ1-2; weak D call: TRBD1 (5 bases). CDR1 and CDR2 from the germline V gene are LGHNA and YSLEER. CDR3 size: 15 residues. The V end lost 4 bases, the J end lost 7 bases, and 19 bases lay between the germline ends. The CDR3 loop reads CASSPRQGGQGGYTF. The CDR3 nucleotides read TGCGCCAGCAGCCCTCGCCAGGGAGGGCAAGGTGGCTACACCTTC.

The chain is built from TRBV20-1 and TRBJ2-5; 13 bases agree with TRBD2. Losses at the gene ends were 3 bases for V and 5 bases for J; bases not matched to a gene: 0. Germline CDR1 and CDR2: DFQATT and SNEGSKA (reference sequence). The CDR3 length is 13 residues. The CDR3 DNA is TGCAGTGCTAGGGGACTAGCGGGGGAGACCCAGTACTTC. Encoded protein: CSARGLAGETQYF.

The chain couples TRBV7-3 to TRBJ2-1, with D unresolved. CDR3 size: 16 residues. CDR1 and CDR2 from the germline V gene are SGHTA and FQGTGA. V gave up 1 base and J gave up 0 bases, with 10 bases separating them. In nucleotides, the CDR3 is TGTGCCAGCAGCTTAATTGCGGAAAGCTCCTACAATGAGCAGTTCTTC. This translates into CASSLIAESSYNEQFF.

CDR3 in DNA: TGTGCCAGCAGCGTACGACAGGAAAACACCGGGGAGCTGTTTTTT. Translation: CASSVRQENTGELFF. This chain joins TRBV9 and TRBJ2-2; perhaps TRBD1 as D (6 bases). From germline, CDR1 is SGDLS and CDR2 YYNGEE. The V end lost 1 base, the J end lost 2 bases, and 9 bases lay between the germline ends. CDR3 size: 15 residues. The whole variable domain, filled in from reference TRBV9 and TRBJ2-2, reads DSGVTQTPKHLITATGQRVTLRCSPRSGDLSVYWYQQSLDQGLQFLIQYYNGEERAKGNILERFSAQQFPDLHSELNLSSLELGDSALYFCASSVRQENTGELFFGEGSRLTVL.

The rearrangement uses TRBV9 and TRBJ2-1, with D maybe TRBD2 (6 bases). This CDR3 is built from 15 residues. The V and J ends lost 0 bases and 5 bases respectively, with 12 bases between them. Germline assignment: CDR1 SGDLS and CDR2 YYNGEE. The CDR3 bases are TGTGCCAGCAGCGTAGGGTCAGGGAGGCACAATGAGCAGTTCTTC. Translating gives CASSVGSGRHNEQFF.

The chain employs TRBV2 and TRBJ2-1, with TRBD2 identical over 11 bases. The ends lost 8 bases at V and 9 bases at J; junction bases unmatched: 12. The length of the CDR3 is 15 residues. Germline CDR1 is SNHLY and CDR2 is FYNNEI. CDR3: CASAPLAGVRGEQFF. CDR3 in DNA: TGTGCCAGCGCGCCACTAGCGGGGGTGCGCGGTGAGCAGTTCTTC.

The CDR3: CASSQEGAGGANVLTF. The CDR3 DNA follows: TGTGCCAGCAGCCAGGAGGGGGCGGGTGGGGCCAACGTCCTGACTTTC. The V gene is TRBV4-2, the J gene TRBJ2-6; perhaps TRBD1 as D (7 bases). The V end was cut by 3 bases, the J end by 3 bases, with 12 bases between. CDR1 is LGHNA, CDR2 YNFKEQ, per germline. This CDR3 spans 16 amino acids.

The chain recombines TRBV20-1 with TRBJ2-7; D call uncertain. CDR3 length equals 14 residues. Germline V gene lookup returns CDR1 DFQATT and CDR2 SNEGSKA (reference sequence). Deletions cut 1 base from V and 3 bases from J, with 13 bases between. In DNA form, the CDR3 reads TGCAGTGCTAGAGGCAGGACCAAAAACTACGAGCAGTACTTC. Its translation is CSARGRTKNYEQYF.

The chain employs TRBV24-1 and TRBJ2-2; 7 bases line up with TRBD2. Trimming removed 1 base from V and 1 base from J; junction bases left unmatched: 5. Germline V CDR1 and CDR2: KGHDR, SFDVKD. This CDR3 spans 17 amino acids. This chain's CDR3 is CATSDFSTSENTGELFF. CDR3 in DNA: TGTGCCACCAGTGATTTTTCAACTAGCGAGAACACCGGGGAGCTGTTTTTT.

V is TRBV27 and J is TRBJ1-1, with TRBD1 as a possible D gene (5 bases). V was shortened by 2 bases and J by 3 bases, with 7 bases between the two germline ends. Germline CDR1 MNHEY, CDR2 SMNVEV (reference sequence). The CDR3 has 13 residues. As DNA, the CDR3 is TGTGCCAGCAGTTTAGGGGGTGACACTGAAGCTTTCTTT. This encodes CASSLGGDTEAFF.

This chain connects TRBV7-9 to TRBJ2-1; TRBD2 matches 10 bases. This CDR3 is 15 amino acids long. CDR1 and CDR2 from the germline V gene are SEHNR and FQNEAQ (reference sequence). V shed 4 bases, J shed 4 bases, and the junction held 4 bases outside the gene matches. CDR3 amino acids: CASSSGLATYNEQFF. Written as DNA, the CDR3 is TGTGCCAGCAGCTCGGGACTAGCGACGTACAATGAGCAGTTCTTC.

Only one count was recorded for this clonotype. The chain recombines TRBV29-1 with TRBJ2-2; the D gene could be TRBD1 or TRBD2 (6 bases each). The CDR3 sequence is 17 residues long. The germline V gene has CDR1 SQVTM and CDR2 ANQGSEA. V gave up 1 base and J gave up 2 bases, with 17 bases separating them. The CDR3: CSVEGTTGHGNTGELFF. CDR3 bases: TGCAGCGTTGAAGGGACTACAGGGCATGGAAACACCGGGGAGCTGTTTTTT.

This clonotype was seen once. This chain links TRBV20-1 with TRBJ2-5, with D perhaps TRBD2 (6 bases). CDR1 DFQATT and CDR2 SNEGSKA come from the germline V gene (reference sequence). CDR3 length: 14 amino acids. V lost 1 base, J lost 5 bases, and 14 bases lay in between. CDR3 nucleotides: TGCAGTGCTAGAGCCGGGACTTCCCCTGAGACCCAGTACTTC. Encoded protein: CSARAGTSPETQYF.

CDR3 protein: CASSPQGDGAFF. The CDR3 DNA reads TGTGCCAGCTCACCACAGGGCGACGGAGCTTTCTTT. The chain employs TRBV18 and TRBJ1-1; D unresolved. CDR3 size: 12 residues. Trimming pared 1 base from V and 10 bases from J, leaving 10 bases between. CDR1 KGHSH and CDR2 LQKENI come from the germline V gene.

This chain joins TRBV5-1 and TRBJ2-7; D call uncertain. This CDR3 region has 14 residues. V lost 1 base to trimming and J lost 0 bases, with 8 bases between them. In germline, CDR1 is SGHRS, CDR2 YFSETQ. The CDR3 region is CASSLKVSSYEQYF. The DNA for the CDR3 is TGCGCCAGCAGCTTGAAGGTGTCCTCCTACGAGCAGTACTTC.

The chain couples TRBV29-1 to TRBJ2-3; D gene ambiguous. Trimming took off 1 base at V and 6 bases at J, with 11 bases between the two ends. The CDR3 has 13 residues. The germline CDR1 and CDR2 sequences are SQVTM and ANQGSEA. The CDR3 loop is CSVEASPADTQYF. CDR3 DNA: TGCAGCGTTGAAGCCTCCCCCGCGGATACGCAGTATTTT.